The clone carrying this TCR beta chain was counted at least ten times. The sample's time point: newly diagnosed GD, antithyroid drugs for less than 3 months. PBMC-extracted RNA yielded the TCR library. The sample is drawn from a study of regulatory T cells in long-lasting Graves disease. Study-level background: Less than 3 months of antithyroid drugs had been taken by newly diagnosed Graves' patients.

Both iRepertoire HTBI primers and Arm-PCR of CDR3 regions were used to build the TCR beta libraries. MiXCR was run by TCRdb on the multiplex PCR reads, yielding one entry per CDR3 protein. The table lists some 370,000 distinct CDR3 sequences, about 11% of them singletons. This sample also belongs to another study, concerning T cells in Graves' hyperthyroidism and ophthalmopathy.

The receptor was isolated from a young woman with Graves disease. This material consisted of peripheral blood mononuclear cells (PBMCs), taken at new diagnosis, from a patient treated with antithyroid drugs.

CDR3 DNA: TGCAGTGGTATCCTTCCAGGGCCTCATTCACCCCTCCACTTT. Its translation is CSGILPGPHSPLHF. The V gene is TRBV20-1, the J gene TRBJ1-6; D perhaps matches TRBD1 (5 bases). This CDR3 has 14 amino acids. Germline V gene sequence: CDR1 DFQATT, CDR2 SNEGSKA (reference sequence). Trimming cost V 7 bases and J 8 bases, with 18 bases left between them.